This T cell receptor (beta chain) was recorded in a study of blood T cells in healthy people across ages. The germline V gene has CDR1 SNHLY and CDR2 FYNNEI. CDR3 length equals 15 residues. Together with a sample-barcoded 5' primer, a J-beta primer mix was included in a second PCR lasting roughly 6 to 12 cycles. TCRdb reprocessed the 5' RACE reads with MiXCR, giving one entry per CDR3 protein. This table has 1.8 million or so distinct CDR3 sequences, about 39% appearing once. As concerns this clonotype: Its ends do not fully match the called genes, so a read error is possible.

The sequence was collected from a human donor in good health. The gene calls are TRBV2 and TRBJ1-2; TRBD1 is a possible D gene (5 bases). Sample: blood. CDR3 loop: CASSQTQGTPYDYTF. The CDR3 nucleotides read TGTGCCAGCAGTCAAACCCAGGGAACACCCTATGACTACACCTTC.